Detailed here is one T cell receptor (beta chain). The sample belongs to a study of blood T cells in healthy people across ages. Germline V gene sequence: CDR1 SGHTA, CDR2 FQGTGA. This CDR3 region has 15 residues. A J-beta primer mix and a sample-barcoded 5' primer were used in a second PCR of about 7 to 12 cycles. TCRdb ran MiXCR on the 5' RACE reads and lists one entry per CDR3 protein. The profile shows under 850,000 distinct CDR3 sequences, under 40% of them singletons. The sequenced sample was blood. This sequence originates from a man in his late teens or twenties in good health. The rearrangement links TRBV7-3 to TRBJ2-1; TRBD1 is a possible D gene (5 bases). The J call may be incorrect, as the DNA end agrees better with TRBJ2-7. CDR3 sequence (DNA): TGTGCCAGCAGCTTAACGGCAGGGTCCTACAATGAGCAGTACTTC. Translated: CASSLTAGSYNEQYF.